The rows below give T cell receptor beta chains drawn from one sample of a study of T-cell reconstitution after alpha-beta-depleted transplantation in children. In TCRdb, the PCR reads were re-called with MiXCR into one record per CDR3 protein. The data contain hundreds of thousands of distinct CDR3 sequences, roughly 15% of them singletons. Sample: PBMCs from the stem cell graft donor, taken from the stem cell graft. Receptors originate from a human donor who donated a stem cell graft to a child with acute myeloid leukemia. CDR3s include the opening cysteine and the closing phenylalanine or tryptophan. D genes are given only for firm matches. Clone size is shown for a subset of rows, as once, few, many or a class of expanded clone.

D | J | size | V | DNA | CDR3
TRBD1 | TRBJ1-5 | NA | TRBV24-1 | TGTGCCACCAGTGATCACAGGGGGCTGGGGCAGCCCCAGCATTTT | CATSDHRGLGQPQHF
NA | TRBJ2-2 | NA | TRBV7-2 | TGTGCCAGCAGCTGGGCAGGGGGGGCCGACACCGGGGAGCTGTTTTTT | CASSWAGGADTGELFF
NA | TRBJ2-1 | NA | TRBV5-5 | TGTGCCAGCAGCTTGGCAGTAGGCGGGGGCACTTACAATGAGCAGTTCTTC | CASSLAVGGGTYNEQFF
NA | TRBJ2-1 | many | TRBV6-5 | TGTGCCAGCAGTAGGACCGACAATGAGCAGTTCTTC | CASSRTDNEQFF
NA | TRBJ1-4 | NA | TRBV11-2 | TGTGCCAGCAGCTTAGGTCGGCACGGTAATGAAAAACTGTTTTTT | CASSLGRHGNEKLFF
NA | TRBJ1-5 | NA | TRBV20-1 | TGCAGTGCTAGGGGTCGAGACCCCGGAGGTAGATTTTACAATCAGCCCCAGCATTTT | CSARGRDPGGRFYNQPQHF
NA | TRBJ2-3 | few | TRBV7-7 | TGTGCCAGCAGCCCCAACCCAGTTGCCGGAGATACGCAGTATTTT | CASSPNPVAGDTQYF
NA | TRBJ1-2 | many | TRBV20-1 | TGCAGTGTGGAGAGACTCACTAACTATGGCTACACCTTC | CSVERLTNYGYTF
TRBD1 | TRBJ1-3 | NA | TRBV6-5 | TGTGCCAGCAGTCCGGGCAGGGGGGTTGGAAACACCATATATTTT | CASSPGRGVGNTIYF
NA | TRBJ1-1 | many | TRBV20-1 | TGCAGTGCTAGAGATCTTAACGCCATCGGCAGGGGGAACACTGAAGCTTTCTTT | CSARDLNAIGRGNTEAFF
NA | TRBJ1-2 | many | TRBV6-1 | TGTGCCAGCAGTGAAGGCAGGGTCTACACCTTC | CASSEGRVYTF
TRBD2 | TRBJ2-3 | NA | TRBV12-3/TRBV12-4 | TGTGCCAGCAGTCCGATGACTAGCGGGGGTGATACGCAGTATTTT | CASSPMTSGGDTQYF
NA | TRBJ2-2 | NA | TRBV15 | TGTGCCACCAGCAGAGATGAGGGGGTGAACACCGGGGAGCTGTTTTTT | CATSRDEGVNTGELFF
TRBD2 | TRBJ2-1 | many | TRBV29-1 | TGCAGCGTTGAGCGGGGGGGCAATGAGCAGTTCTTC | CSVERGGNEQFF
NA | TRBJ1-3 | many | TRBV19 | TGTGCCAGTAGACTCACAGAGAGCTCTGGAAACACCATATATTTT | CASRLTESSGNTIYF
NA | TRBJ2-1 | NA | TRBV19 | TGTGCCAGTAGGAGGGGGATCTCCTACAATGAGCAGTTCTTC | CASRRGISYNEQFF
NA | TRBJ1-1 | few | TRBV10-3 | TGTGCCACCCGGGACACGATGAACACTGAAGCTTTCTTT | CATRDTMNTEAFF
NA | TRBJ2-4 | NA | TRBV20-1 | TGCAGTGCTAAGGACGGTGGCCAAAACATTCAGTACTTC | CSAKDGGQNIQYF
NA | TRBJ1-2 | many | TRBV29-1 | TGCAGCGTTGAGTCCGGGGCTGATGGCTACACCTTC | CSVESGADGYTF
NA | TRBJ1-2 | many | TRBV29-1 | TGCAGCGTTGGAGGAGAACTTCGTGGCTACACCTTC | CSVGGELRGYTF
NA | TRBJ1-1 | many | TRBV20-1 | TGCAGTGCTAGAAGAGCTTTCTTT | CSARRAFF
TRBD2 | TRBJ2-1 | NA | TRBV5-6 | TGTGCCAGCAGCTTTAGCGGGGGGGCCTCCTACAATGAGCAGTTCTTC | CASSFSGGASYNEQFF
TRBD1 | TRBJ2-2 | few | TRBV5-5 | TGTGCCAGCAGCTTACCTCATGCGACAGGGGACCCCGGGGAGCTGTTTTTT | CASSLPHATGDPGELFF
NA | TRBJ1-1 | many | TRBV20-1 | TGCAGTGCTAGTATCGGGCATAACACTGAAGCTTTCTTT | CSASIGHNTEAFF
NA | TRBJ2-2 | few | TRBV7-6 | TGTGCCAGCAGTTCCTTGGGGCAGGGGCGCAACACCGGGGAGCTGTTTTTT | CASSSLGQGRNTGELFF
NA | TRBJ2-5 | NA | TRBV28 | TGTGCCAGCAGTTTATTTAGGGTTGAGACCCAGTACTTC | CASSLFRVETQYF
NA | TRBJ2-1 | NA | TRBV4-3 | TGCGCCAGCAGCCGCCCCTTGGGGGAGCAGTTCTTC | CASSRPLGEQFF
NA | TRBJ2-2 | NA | TRBV15 | TGTGCCACCAGTCTCCGGCTCACCGGGGAGCTGTTTTTT | CATSLRLTGELFF
NA | TRBJ2-1 | NA | TRBV6-2/TRBV6-3 | TGTGCCAGCATGAAGGGGAGGCATGAGCAGTTATTC | CASMKGRHEQLF
NA | TRBJ2-1 | few | TRBV11-2 | TGTGCCAGCAGCGGAACAGGATACGCCTACAATGAGCAGTTCTTC | CASSGTGYAYNEQFF
TRBD1 | TRBJ1-5 | many | TRBV20-1 | TGCAGTGCTAGAGATAACAGGGGGCGGTCGATAAGCAATCAGCCCCAGCATTTT | CSARDNRGRSISNQPQHF
TRBD1 | TRBJ2-1 | many | TRBV29-1 | TGCAGCGTTGGATTTCGGACAGGGTGGGATGAGCAGTTCTTC | CSVGFRTGWDEQFF
NA | TRBJ2-2 | once | TRBV5-1 | TGCGCCAGCAGCTTGGGGTTGGGGGTGTCCACCGAGGAGCTGTTTTTT | CASSLGLGVSTEELFF
NA | TRBJ1-4 | NA | TRBV7-9 | TGTGCCAGCAGCTTAATGGGCCAGGGAGGTGAAAAACTGTTTTTT | CASSLMGQGGEKLFF
TRBD2 | TRBJ2-5 | few | TRBV12-3/TRBV12-4 | TGTGCCAGCAATCAAGCGGGGGGTCAAGAGACCCAGTACTTC | CASNQAGGQETQYF
TRBD1 | TRBJ1-5 | few | TRBV20-1 | TGCAGTGCTAGAGCATCGGTACAGGGGGCGCGGGGCAATCAGCCCCAGCATTTT | CSARASVQGARGNQPQHF
NA | TRBJ1-5 | once | TRBV27 | TGTGCCAGCAGTCCTGGGGCAGGGCATCAGCCCCAGCATTTT | CASSPGAGHQPQHF
NA | TRBJ2-5 | many | TRBV27 | TGTGCCAGCAGCCCATTCCCTATAGGGGCTGGCAAGGAGACCCAGTACTTC | CASSPFPIGAGKETQYF
NA | TRBJ2-3 | many | TRBV24-1 | TGTGCCACCAGTGACCCCGGTTCGGTCCAGGATACGCAGTATTTT | CATSDPGSVQDTQYF
NA | TRBJ1-1 | many | TRBV12-3/TRBV12-4 | TGTGCCAGCCGGAGACTGACAGGAAACACTGAAGCTTTCTTT | CASRRLTGNTEAFF
TRBD1 | TRBJ2-2 | few | TRBV5-6 | TGTGCCAGCAGCGTGACAGGGGGCCTGAGCACCGGGGAGCTGTTTTTT | CASSVTGGLSTGELFF
NA | TRBJ1-3 | NA | TRBV12-3/TRBV12-4 | TGTGCCAGCAGTCGGACAAGCTCTGGAAACACCATATATTTT | CASSRTSSGNTIYF
NA | TRBJ1-6 | many | TRBV12-3/TRBV12-4 | TGTGCCAGCAGTTTCGGTACCCCTTCACCCCTCCACTTT | CASSFGTPSPLHF
TRBD2 | TRBJ2-1 | few | TRBV20-1 | TGCAGTGCTACGAACCTAGCGGGGGGGCTCAATGAGCAGTTCTTC | CSATNLAGGLNEQFF
NA | TRBJ2-5 | many | TRBV20-1 | TGCAGTGCCACTTCCGGAGAGACCCAGTACTTC | CSATSGETQYF
NA | TRBJ1-6 | NA | TRBV12-3/TRBV12-4 | TGTGCCAGCAGTTTAGCGGGGGAAGTGTATAATTCACCCCTCCACTTT | CASSLAGEVYNSPLHF
TRBD2 | TRBJ2-7 | NA | TRBV20-1 | TGCAGTGCCCGAGGACTAGAGCCCTACGAGCAGTACTTC | CSARGLEPYEQYF
NA | TRBJ1-3 | many | TRBV7-2 | TGTGCCAGCAGCTTAGACGGGACTAGCACCATATATTTT | CASSLDGTSTIYF
TRBD1 | TRBJ1-1 | NA | TRBV5-5 | TGTGCCAGCAGCTTTGTACAGGGGCTGAACACTGAAGCTTTCTTT | CASSFVQGLNTEAFF
NA | TRBJ2-2 | few | TRBV15 | TGTGCCACCAGCATTACCGAGACCGGGGAGCTGTTTTTT | CATSITETGELFF
NA | TRBJ1-4 | NA | TRBV10-3 | TGTGCCATCAGTGAAGAGGGGCCTAATGAAAAACTGTTTTTT | CAISEEGPNEKLFF
NA | TRBJ2-1 | NA | TRBV20-1 | TGCAGTGCTAGAACCTCTGAGGGGGGTTTTACAATTAATCAGTTCTTC | CSARTSEGGFTINQFF
NA | TRBJ1-4 | few | TRBV12-3/TRBV12-4 | TGTGCCAGCACCACCGGACAGCATAATGAAAAACTGTTTTTT | CASTTGQHNEKLFF
TRBD1 | TRBJ2-7 | NA | TRBV7-2 | TGTGCCAGCAGCTCTCGACCGGGACAGGGGTGGTACGAGCAGTACTTC | CASSSRPGQGWYEQYF
TRBD1 | TRBJ2-7 | NA | TRBV6-1 | TGTGCCAGCAGCCGACCTGGACAGGGTTACGAGCAGTACTTC | CASSRPGQGYEQYF
NA | TRBJ2-1 | NA | TRBV28 | TGTGCCAGCTTTTACAATGAGCAGTTCTTC | CASFYNEQFF
NA | TRBJ1-2 | many | TRBV29-1 | TGCAGCGTTGAAGTCAGCGGGGCAGGCGGCTACACCTTC | CSVEVSGAGGYTF